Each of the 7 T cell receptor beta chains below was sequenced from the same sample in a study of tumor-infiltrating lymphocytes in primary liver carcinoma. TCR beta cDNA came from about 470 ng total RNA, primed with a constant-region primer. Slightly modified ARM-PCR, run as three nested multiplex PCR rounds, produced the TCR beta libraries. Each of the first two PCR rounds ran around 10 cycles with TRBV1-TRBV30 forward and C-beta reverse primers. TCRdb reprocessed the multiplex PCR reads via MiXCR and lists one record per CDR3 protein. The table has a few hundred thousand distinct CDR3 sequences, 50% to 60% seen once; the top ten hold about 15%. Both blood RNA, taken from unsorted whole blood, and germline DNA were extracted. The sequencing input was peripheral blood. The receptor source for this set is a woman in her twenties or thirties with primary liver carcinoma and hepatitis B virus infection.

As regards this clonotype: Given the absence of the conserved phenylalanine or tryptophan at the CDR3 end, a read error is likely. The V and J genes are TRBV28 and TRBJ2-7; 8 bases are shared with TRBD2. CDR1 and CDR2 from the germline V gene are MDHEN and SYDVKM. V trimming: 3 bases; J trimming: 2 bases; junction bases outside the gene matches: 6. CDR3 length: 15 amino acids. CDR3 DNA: TGTGCCAGCAGTTTGACAAGCGGGGGAGCCTACGAGCAGTACTCC. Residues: CASSLTSGGAYEQYS.

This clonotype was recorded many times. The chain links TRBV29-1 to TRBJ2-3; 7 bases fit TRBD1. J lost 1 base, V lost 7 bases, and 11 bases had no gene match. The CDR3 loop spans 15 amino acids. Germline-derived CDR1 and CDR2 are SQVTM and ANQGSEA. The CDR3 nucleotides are TGCAGCGCCACCCCCTCAGGGGGACGCACAGATACGCAGTATTTT. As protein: CSATPSGGRTDTQYF.

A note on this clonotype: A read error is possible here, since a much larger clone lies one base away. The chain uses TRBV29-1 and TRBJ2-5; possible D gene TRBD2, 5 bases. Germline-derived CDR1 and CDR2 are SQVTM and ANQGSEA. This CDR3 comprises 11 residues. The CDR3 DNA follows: TGCAGCGTGGGGAGACAAGAGACCCACTACTTC. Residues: CSVGRQETHYF.

The CDR3 nucleotides read TGTGCCTGGAGTAATAATGAAAAACTGTTTTTT. Translated: CAWSNNEKLFF. The rearrangement joins TRBV30 to TRBJ1-4; D remains ambiguous. CDR1 GTSNPN and CDR2 SVGIG come from the germline V gene (reference sequence). The CDR3 is 11 amino acids. Trimming cost V 2 bases and J 4 bases, with 2 bases left between them.

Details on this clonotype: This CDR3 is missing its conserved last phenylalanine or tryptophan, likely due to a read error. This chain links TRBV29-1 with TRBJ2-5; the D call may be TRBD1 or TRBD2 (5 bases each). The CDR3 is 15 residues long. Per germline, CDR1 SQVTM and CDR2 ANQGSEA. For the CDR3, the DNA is TGCAGAGTTGAAACCGGAAGGGGAGTGAGGGGGACCCAGTACCTC. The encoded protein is CRVETGRGVRGTQYL.

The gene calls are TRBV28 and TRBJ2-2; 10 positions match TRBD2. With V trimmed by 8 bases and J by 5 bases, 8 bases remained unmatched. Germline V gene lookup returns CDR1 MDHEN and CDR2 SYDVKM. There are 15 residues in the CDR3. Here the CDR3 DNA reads TGTGCCAGCCGGACTAGCGGTCATACGACCGGGGAGCTGTTTTTT. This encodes CASRTSGHTTGELFF.

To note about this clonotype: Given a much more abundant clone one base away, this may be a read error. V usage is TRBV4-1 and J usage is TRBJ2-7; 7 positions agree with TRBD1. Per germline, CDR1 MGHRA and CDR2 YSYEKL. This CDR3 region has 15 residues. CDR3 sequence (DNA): TGCACCAGCAGCCAAGCCACCGAGGGGGCTTTAGAGCAGTACTTC. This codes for CTSSQATEGALEQYF.